Included here is one T cell receptor beta chain sequence, with context. These data come from a study of blood T cell repertoires in COVID-19. Study overall: From T cells, B-cell-depleted T cells, or PBMCs came the material, which was cDNA or gDNA.

Some clones are missing from TCRdb's copy, which holds only in-frame ones; the method was immunoSEQ multiplex PCR. The top ten hold less than 5% of the sample, which has roughly 260,000 clones, 88% seen once. Material: peripheral blood. The TCR originated in a man in his 60s who had recovered from COVID-19.

CDR3 loop: CASSYPLAGAGNEQFF. CDR3 in DNA: TGTGCCAGCAGTTATCCACTAGCGGGGGCTGGCAATGAGCAGTTCTTC. This rearrangement joins TRBV6-5 to TRBJ2-1; TRBD2 matches at 11 bases. Germline V gives CDR1 MNHEY, CDR2 SVGAGI. J gave up 6 bases and V 3 bases, and 7 bases lay outside the gene matches. The CDR3 is 16 amino acids.